The next 3 T cell receptor beta chains were all read from a single sample in a study of CD8 T cells in ankylosing spondylitis. General study findings and limits: A TCR beta motif of about 8 highly homologous variants appeared characteristic of ankylosing spondylitis blood.

Their target antigens are unknown. Via MiXCR, TCRdb re-called the 5' RACE reads, giving one row per CDR3 protein. The sample lists about 800,000 distinct CDR3 sequences, about 10% occurring once. The specimen was blood, either unsorted or a sorted T cell fraction (not recorded which). Source of these receptors: a male donor with ankylosing spondylitis.

This clonotype was detected a few times. The chain carries TRBV6-2 or TRBV6-3 and TRBJ1-1, with 9 bases lining up with TRBD1. Looked up from germline, CDR1 is MNHEY and CDR2 is SVGEGT. V shed 2 bases, J shed 3 bases, and the junction held 7 bases outside the gene matches. The CDR3 has 16 residues. CDR3 bases: TGTGCCAGCAGTTACCCTTTACAGGGGGCGGACACTGAAGCTTTCTTT. Its protein product is CASSYPLQGADTEAFF.

This clonotype was counted at least ten times. V is TRBV7-2 and J is TRBJ2-7; 11 bases agree with TRBD2. The germline V gene has CDR1 SGHTA and CDR2 FQGNSA. Trimming cost V 2 bases and J 0 bases; bases outside gene matches: 3. CDR3 length equals 16 residues. The CDR3 nucleotides are TGTGCCAGCAGCTTATCTAGCGGGAGGCCCTCCTACGAGCAGTACTTC. Translated, it gives CASSLSSGRPSYEQYF.

The chain recombines TRBV4-3 with TRBJ1-2; D not certain. Trimming removed 1 base at V and 2 bases at J, with 8 bases between. Germline CDR1 LGHNA, CDR2 YSLEER. The CDR3 covers 14 residues. The CDR3 loop reads CASSQVLGNYGYTF. Written as DNA, the CDR3 is TGCGCCAGCAGCCAAGTATTAGGGAACTATGGCTACACCTTC.